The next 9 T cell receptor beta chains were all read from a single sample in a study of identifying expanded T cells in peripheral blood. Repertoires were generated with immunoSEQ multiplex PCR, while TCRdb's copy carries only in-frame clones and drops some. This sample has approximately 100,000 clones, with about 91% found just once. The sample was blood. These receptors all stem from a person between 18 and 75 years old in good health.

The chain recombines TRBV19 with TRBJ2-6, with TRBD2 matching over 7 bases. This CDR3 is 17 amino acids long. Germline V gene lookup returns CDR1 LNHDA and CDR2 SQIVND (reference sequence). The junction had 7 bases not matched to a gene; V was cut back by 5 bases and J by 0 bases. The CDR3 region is CASSSLGGFSGANVLTF. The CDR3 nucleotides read TGTGCCAGTAGTTCCCTCGGGGGGTTCTCTGGGGCCAACGTCCTGACTTTC.

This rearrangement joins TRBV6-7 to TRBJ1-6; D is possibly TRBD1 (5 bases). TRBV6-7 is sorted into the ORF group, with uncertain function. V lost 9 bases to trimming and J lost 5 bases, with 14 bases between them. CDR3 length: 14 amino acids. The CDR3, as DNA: TGTGCCAGTCTGTCCGGGGGGGATAATTCACCCCTCCACTTT. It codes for CASLSGGDNSPLHF.

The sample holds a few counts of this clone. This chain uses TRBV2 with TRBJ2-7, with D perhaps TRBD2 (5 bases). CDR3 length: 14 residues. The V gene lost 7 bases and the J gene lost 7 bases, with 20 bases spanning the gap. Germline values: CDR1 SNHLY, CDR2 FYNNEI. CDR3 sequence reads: CASTLNGEFSEQYF. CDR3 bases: TGTGCCAGCACTCTGAACGGGGAGTTTTCTGAGCAGTACTTC.

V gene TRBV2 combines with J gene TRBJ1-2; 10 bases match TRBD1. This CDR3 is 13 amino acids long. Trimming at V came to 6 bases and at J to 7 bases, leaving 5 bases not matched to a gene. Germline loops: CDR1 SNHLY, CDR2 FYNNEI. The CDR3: CASRKTGGGGYTF. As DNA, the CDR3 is TGTGCCAGCAGGAAGACAGGGGGCGGTGGCTACACCTTC.

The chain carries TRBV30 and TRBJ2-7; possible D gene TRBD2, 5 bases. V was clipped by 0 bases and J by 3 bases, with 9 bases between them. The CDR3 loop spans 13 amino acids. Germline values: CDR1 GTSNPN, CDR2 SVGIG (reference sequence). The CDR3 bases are TGTGCCTGGAGTGTCCCGGGGTACTACGAGCAGTACTTC. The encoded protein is CAWSVPGYYEQYF.

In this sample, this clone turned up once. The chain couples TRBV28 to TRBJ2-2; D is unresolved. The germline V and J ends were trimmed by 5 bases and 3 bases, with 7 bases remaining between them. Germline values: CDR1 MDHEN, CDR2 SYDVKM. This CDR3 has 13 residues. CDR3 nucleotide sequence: TGTGCCAGCAGTCGCGGCTACACCGGGGAGCTGTTTTTT. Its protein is CASSRGYTGELFF. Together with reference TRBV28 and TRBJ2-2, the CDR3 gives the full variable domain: DVKVTQSSRYLVKRTGEKVFLECVQDMDHENMFWYRQDPGLGLRLIYFSYDVKMKEKGDIPEGYSVSREKKERFSLILESASTNQTSMYLCASSRGYTGELFFGEGSRLTVL.

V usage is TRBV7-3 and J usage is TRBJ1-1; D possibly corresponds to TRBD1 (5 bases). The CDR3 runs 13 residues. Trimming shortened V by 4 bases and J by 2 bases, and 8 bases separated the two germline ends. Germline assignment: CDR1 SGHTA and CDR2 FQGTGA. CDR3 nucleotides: TGTGCCAGCAGCTCCAGGGTCAACACTGAAGCTTTCTTT. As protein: CASSSRVNTEAFF.

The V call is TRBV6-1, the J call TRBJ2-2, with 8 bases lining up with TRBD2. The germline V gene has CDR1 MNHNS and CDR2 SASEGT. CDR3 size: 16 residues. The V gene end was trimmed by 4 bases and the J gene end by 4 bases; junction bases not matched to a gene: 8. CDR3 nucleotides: TGTGCCAGCAGTGTCCTGACGGGGGGGGGCACCGGGGAGCTGTTTTTT. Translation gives CASSVLTGGGTGELFF.

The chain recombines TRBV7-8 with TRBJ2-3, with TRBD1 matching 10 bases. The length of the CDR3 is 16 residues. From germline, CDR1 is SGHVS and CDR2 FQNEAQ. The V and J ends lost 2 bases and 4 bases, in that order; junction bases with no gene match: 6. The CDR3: CASSLKGQGLADTQYF. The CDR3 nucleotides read TGTGCCAGCAGCTTAAAGGGACAGGGGCTTGCAGATACGCAGTATTTT.